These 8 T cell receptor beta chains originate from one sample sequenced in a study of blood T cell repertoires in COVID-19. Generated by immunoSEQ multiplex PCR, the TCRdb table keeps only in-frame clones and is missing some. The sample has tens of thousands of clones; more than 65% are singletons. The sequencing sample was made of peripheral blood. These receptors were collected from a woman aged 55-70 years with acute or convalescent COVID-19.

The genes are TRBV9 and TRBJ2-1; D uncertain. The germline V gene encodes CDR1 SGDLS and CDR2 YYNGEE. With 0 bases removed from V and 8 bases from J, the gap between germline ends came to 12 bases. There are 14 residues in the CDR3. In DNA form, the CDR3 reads TGTGCCAGCAGCGTAGCTATTACCTTACATGAGCAGTTCTTC. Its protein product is CASSVAITLHEQFF. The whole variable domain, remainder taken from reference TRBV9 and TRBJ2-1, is DSGVTQTPKHLITATGQRVTLRCSPRSGDLSVYWYQQSLDQGLQFLIQYYNGEERAKGNILERFSAQQFPDLHSELNLSSLELGDSALYFCASSVAITLHEQFFGPGTRLTVL.

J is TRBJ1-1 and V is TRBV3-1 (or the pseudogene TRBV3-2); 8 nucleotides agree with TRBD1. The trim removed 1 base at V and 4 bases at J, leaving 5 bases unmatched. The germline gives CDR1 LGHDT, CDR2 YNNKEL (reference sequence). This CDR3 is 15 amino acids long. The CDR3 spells CASSQVPGGVTEAFF. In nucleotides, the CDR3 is TGTGCCAGCAGCCAAGTGCCAGGGGGCGTCACTGAAGCTTTCTTT.

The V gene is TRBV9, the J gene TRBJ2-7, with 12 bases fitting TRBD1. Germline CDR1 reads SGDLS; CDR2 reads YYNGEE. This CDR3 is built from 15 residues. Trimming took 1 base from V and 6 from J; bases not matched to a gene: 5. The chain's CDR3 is CASSVSGTGGIEQYF. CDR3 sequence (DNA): TGTGCCAGCAGCGTATCCGGGACAGGGGGCATCGAGCAGTACTTC.

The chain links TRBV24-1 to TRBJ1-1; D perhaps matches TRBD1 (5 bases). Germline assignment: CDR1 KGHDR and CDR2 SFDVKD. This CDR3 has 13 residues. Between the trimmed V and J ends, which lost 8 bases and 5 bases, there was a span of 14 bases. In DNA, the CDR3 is TGTGCCACCATGGTTTCAGCAGGGACTGAAGCTTTCTTT. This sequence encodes CATMVSAGTEAFF.

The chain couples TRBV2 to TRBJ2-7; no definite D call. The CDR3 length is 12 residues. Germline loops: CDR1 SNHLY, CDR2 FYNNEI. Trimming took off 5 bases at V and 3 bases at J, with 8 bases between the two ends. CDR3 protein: CASSLSGYEQYF. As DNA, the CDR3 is TGTGCCAGCAGTCTGTCAGGCTACGAGCAGTACTTC.

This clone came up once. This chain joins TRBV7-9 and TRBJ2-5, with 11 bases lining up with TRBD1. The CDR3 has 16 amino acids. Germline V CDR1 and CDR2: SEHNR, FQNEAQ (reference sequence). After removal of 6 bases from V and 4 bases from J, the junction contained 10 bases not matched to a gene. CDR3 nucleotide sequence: TGTGCCAGCAGGGTACGGACAGGGGGCGGCGTAGAGACCCAGTACTTC. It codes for CASRVRTGGGVETQYF.

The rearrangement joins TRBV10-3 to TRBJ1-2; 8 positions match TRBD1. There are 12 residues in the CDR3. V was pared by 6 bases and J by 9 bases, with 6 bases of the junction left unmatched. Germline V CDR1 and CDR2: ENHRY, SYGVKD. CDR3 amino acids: CAIRPGGGSYTF. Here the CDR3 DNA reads TGTGCCATCAGACCAGGGGGCGGAAGCTACACCTTC.

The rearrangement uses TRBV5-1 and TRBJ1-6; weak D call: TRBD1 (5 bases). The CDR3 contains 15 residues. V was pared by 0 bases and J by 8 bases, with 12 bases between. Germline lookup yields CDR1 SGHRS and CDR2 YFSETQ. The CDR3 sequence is CASSLVSGPDSPLHF. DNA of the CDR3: TGCGCCAGCAGCTTGGTGTCAGGGCCTGATTCACCCCTCCACTTT.